By sample fraction, the clone carrying this TCR beta chain is medium-sized. These data originate in a study of immune reconstitution after stem cell transplant in scleroderma. The CDR3 is 12 residues long. With 6 bases clipped from V and 1 base from J, the junction kept 2 bases outside the gene matches. In germline, CDR1 is DFQATT, CDR2 SNEGSKA (reference sequence). TCRdb reprocessed the RT-PCR reads via MiXCR and lists one record per CDR3 protein. Found here are 3,000 to 4,000 distinct CDR3 sequences, approximately 6% of them singletons; the top ten hold approximately 15%. The chain couples TRBV20-1 to TRBJ2-7, with 8 positions matching TRBD1. The specimen was collected before or after autologous hematopoietic stem cell transplantation (not recorded which). The TCR comes from a female donor with systemic sclerosis. This CDR3 reads CSARTGSYEQYF. The CDR3 DNA is TGCAGTGCCAGGACAGGGTCCTACGAGCAGTACTTC.